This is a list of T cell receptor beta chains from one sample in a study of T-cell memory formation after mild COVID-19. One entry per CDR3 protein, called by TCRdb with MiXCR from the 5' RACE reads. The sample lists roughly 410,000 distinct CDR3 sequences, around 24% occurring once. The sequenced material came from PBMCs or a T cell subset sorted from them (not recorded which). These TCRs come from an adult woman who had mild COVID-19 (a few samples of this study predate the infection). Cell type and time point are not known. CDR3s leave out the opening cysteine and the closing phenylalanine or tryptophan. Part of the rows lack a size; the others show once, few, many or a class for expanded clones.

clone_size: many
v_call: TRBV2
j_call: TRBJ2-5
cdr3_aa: ASSGALTGAGRTQY

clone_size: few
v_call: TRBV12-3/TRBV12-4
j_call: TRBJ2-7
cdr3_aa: ASSSHRGYEQY

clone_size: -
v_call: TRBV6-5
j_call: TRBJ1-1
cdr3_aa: ASSYSKAIDRGAF

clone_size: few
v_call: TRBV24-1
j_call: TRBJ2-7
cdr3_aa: ATSDSRTANEQY

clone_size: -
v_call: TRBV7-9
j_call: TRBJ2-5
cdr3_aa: ASSWGQGETQY

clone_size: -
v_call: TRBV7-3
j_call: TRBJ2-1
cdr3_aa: ASSLALPGNEQF

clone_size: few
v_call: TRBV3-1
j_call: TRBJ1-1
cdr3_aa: ASSPTGGMNTEAF

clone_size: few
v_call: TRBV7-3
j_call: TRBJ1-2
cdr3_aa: ASSPPTRLRGYT

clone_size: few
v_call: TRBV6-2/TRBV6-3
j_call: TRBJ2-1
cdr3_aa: ASSYSSEDEQF

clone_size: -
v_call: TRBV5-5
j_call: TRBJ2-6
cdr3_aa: ASSSFVSGANVLT

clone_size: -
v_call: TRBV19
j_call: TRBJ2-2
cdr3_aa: ASSQFEPELF

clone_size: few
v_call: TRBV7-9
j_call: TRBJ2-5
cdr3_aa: ASSPRQGWETQY

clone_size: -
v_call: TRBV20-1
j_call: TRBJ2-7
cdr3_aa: SARDLQGPEREQY

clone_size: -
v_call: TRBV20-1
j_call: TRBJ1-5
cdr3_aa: SARNGGNQPQH

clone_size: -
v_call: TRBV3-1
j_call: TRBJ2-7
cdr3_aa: ASSQGQGDYEQY

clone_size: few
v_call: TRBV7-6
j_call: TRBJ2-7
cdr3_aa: ASSPTQAYEQY

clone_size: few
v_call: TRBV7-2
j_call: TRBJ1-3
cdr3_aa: ASSLVTGAGNTIY

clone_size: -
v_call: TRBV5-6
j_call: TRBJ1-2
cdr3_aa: ASSLADWSHGYT

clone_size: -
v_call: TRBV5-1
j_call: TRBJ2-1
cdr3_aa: ASSLGQGADEQF

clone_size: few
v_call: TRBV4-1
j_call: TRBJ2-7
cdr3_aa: ASSSKAEYEQY

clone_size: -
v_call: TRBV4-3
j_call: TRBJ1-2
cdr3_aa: ASSQTGKRGGYT

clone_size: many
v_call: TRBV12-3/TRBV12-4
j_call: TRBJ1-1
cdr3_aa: ASRHDRGNTEAF

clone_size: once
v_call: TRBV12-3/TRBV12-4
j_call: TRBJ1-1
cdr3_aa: ASSHSYGHTNTEAF

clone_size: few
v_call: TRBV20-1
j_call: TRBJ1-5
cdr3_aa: SASRAGTPNQPQH

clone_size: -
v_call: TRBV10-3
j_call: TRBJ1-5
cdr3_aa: AISGEGENQPQH

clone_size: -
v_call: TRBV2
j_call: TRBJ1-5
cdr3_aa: ASRRVDQPQH

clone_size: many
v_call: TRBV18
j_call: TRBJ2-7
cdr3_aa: ASSPAPGYEQY

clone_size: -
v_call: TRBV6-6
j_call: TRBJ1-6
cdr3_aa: ASRPLTRESPLH

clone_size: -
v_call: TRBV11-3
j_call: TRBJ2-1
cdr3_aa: ASSLAPGLAGGRSYNEQF

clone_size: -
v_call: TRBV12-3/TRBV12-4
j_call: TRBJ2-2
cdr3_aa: ASSEGGYGELF

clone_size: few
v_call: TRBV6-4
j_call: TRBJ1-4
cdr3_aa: ASSRTVNEKLF

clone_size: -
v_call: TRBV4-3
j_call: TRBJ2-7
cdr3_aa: ASSQEETSGFRRPAYEQY

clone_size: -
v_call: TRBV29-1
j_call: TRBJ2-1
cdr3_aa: SVGRTSGTYNEQF

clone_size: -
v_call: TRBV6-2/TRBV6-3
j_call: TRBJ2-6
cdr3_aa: ASSQIGQGNSGANVLT

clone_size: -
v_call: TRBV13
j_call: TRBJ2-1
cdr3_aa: ASSLGTNEGDEQF

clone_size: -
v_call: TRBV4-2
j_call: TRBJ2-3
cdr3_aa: ASSENTDTQY

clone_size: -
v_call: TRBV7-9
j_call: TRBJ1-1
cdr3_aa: ASSPPSNTEAF

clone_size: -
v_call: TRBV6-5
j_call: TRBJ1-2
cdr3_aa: ASSPQGGDYGYT

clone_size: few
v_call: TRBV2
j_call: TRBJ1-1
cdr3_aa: ASSDELLSEAF

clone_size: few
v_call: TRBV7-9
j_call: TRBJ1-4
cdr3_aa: ASTSDRGGEKLF

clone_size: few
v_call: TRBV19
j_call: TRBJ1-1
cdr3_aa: ASRYGTSNTEAF

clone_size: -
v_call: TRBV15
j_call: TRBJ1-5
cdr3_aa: ATSSAGGNQPQH

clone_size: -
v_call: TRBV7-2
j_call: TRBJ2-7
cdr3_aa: ASTPDRGEQY

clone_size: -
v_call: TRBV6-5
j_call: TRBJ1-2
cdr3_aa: ASSSGRVYYGYT

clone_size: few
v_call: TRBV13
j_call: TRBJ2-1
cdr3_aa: ASSLGRLAGGANEQF

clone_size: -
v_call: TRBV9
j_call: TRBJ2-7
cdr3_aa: ASSVGRNSYEQY

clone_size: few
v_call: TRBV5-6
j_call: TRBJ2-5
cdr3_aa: ASSLEPGGNQETQY

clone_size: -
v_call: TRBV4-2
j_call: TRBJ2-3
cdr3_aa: ASSPHTADTQY

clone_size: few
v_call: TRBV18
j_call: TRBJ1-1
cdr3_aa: ASSPTAGGNTEAF

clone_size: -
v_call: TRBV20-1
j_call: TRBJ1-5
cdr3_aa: SARGGRGQGNQPQH

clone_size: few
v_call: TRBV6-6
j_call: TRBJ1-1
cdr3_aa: ASSRMAAGLMNTEAF

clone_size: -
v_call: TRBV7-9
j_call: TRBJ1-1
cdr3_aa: ASSSPWGVSEAF

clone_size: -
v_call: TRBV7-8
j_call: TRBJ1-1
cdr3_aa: ASSLDTNRAEAF

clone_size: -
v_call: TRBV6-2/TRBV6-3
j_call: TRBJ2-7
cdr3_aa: ASSSTGGFTYEQY

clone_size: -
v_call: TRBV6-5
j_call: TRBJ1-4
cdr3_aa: ASSPARTGAVEKLF

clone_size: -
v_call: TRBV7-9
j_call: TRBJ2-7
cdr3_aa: ASSLRLWVGDEQY

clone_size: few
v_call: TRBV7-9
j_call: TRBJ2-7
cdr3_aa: ASSSTRTDPISYEQY

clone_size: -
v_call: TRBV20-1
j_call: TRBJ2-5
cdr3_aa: SASRDQETQY

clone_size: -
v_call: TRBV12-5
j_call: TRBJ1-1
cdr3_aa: AQTAHTEAF

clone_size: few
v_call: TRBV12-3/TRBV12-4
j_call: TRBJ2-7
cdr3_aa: ASSPERRDSYEQY